This TCR beta chain was observed in a study of blood T cells in healthy people across ages. As for the study in general: In model experiments, template switching was able to capture about one barcoded beta molecule for every two T cells that were present.

A J-beta primer mix and a sample-barcoded 5' primer were used in a second PCR of roughly 7 to 12 cycles. Each sample provided no less than 2.5 million CDR3-containing paired-end reads. In TCRdb, the 5' RACE reads were re-called with MiXCR into one record per CDR3 protein. The sample shows 1.5 million to 2 million distinct CDR3 sequences, about 50% of them seen only once. Trimming cost V 1 base and J 4 bases, with 14 bases left between them. CDR1 is DFQATT and CDR2 is SNEGSKA in the germline V gene (reference sequence). The CDR3 totals 16 residues. The extraction recovered at least 5 micrograms of total RNA per sample. This clonotype was seen just once. Its antigen is as yet unknown. Study findings and constraints: Diversity estimated from one million T cells was considered an underestimate.

Sequencing was performed on blood. This TCR was sampled from a woman aged 40 to 49 in good health. The chain joins TRBV20-1 to TRBJ1-6; no definite D call. The CDR3 spells CSARAVFPTYNSPLHF. CDR3 coding DNA: TGCAGTGCTAGAGCTGTCTTCCCGACGTATAATTCACCCCTCCACTTT.